These 32 T cell receptor beta chains originate from one sample sequenced in a study of cytomegalovirus exposure and HLA in healthy donors. Primers: 60 Vbeta forward and 13 Jbeta reverse. Produced via immunoSEQ multiplex PCR; TCRdb's table is partial and in-frame only. Of approximately 100,000 clones in the sample, approximately 76% are singletons; the top ten hold about 8%. The specimen was PBMCs. Source of these receptors: a woman in her fifties or sixties in good health and CMV-seropositive.

This rearrangement joins TRBV4-1 to TRBJ1-1; D not resolved. The CDR3 has 16 residues. Germline V gene sequence: CDR1 MGHRA, CDR2 YSYEKL. V was shortened by 0 bases and J by 0 bases, with 11 bases between the two germline ends. CDR3 sequence: CASSQDIRIMNTEAFF. In DNA form, the CDR3 reads TGCGCCAGCAGCCAAGATATTCGTATAATGAACACTGAAGCTTTCTTT.

The chain links TRBV5-1 to TRBJ1-1; 11 bases fit TRBD1. This CDR3 has 16 amino acids. Germline trimming cut 8 bases from V and 1 base from J; bases unmatched to any gene: 10. Germline V gene data show CDR1 as SGHRS and CDR2 as YFSETQ. CDR3 loop: CARGGTGGGWNTEAFF. Written as DNA, the CDR3 is TGCGCCAGGGGGGGGACAGGGGGTGGTTGGAACACTGAAGCTTTCTTT.

The V call is TRBV9, the J call TRBJ2-1; TRBD2 aligns across 7 bases. The CDR3 is 13 amino acids. CDR1 SGDLS and CDR2 YYNGEE come from the germline V gene. Germline trimming cut 4 bases from V and 10 bases from J; bases unmatched to any gene: 8. The CDR3 protein is CASSPGGGYEQFF. In DNA, the CDR3 is TGTGCCAGCAGCCCCGGCGGGGGTTACGAGCAGTTCTTC.

This chain connects TRBV4-1 to TRBJ1-1; D uncertain. V lost 0 bases and J 1 base, leaving 6 bases between the germline ends. This CDR3 has 14 residues. From germline, CDR1 is MGHRA and CDR2 YSYEKL. CDR3 region: CASSQDEQNTEAFF. As DNA, the CDR3 is TGCGCCAGCAGCCAAGATGAGCAGAACACTGAAGCTTTCTTT.

This clone was seen a single time. This chain links TRBV10-3 with TRBJ2-7; the match to TRBD1 covers 7 bases. Germline-derived CDR1 and CDR2 are ENHRY and SYGVKD. Trimming removed 2 bases from V and 2 bases from J; junction bases left unmatched: 3. The CDR3 has 14 amino acids. The CDR3 is CAISEDRDTYEQYF. CDR3 coding DNA: TGTGCCATCAGTGAGGACAGGGACACCTACGAGCAGTACTTC.

The chain is built from TRBV20-1 and TRBJ2-3; D unresolved. The CDR3 spans 11 residues. Trimming shortened V by 6 bases and J by 5 bases, and 9 bases separated the two germline ends. Germline loops: CDR1 DFQATT, CDR2 SNEGSKA (reference sequence). This CDR3 is CSAPFGDTQYF. The CDR3 DNA reads as TGCAGTGCCCCCTTCGGAGATACGCAGTATTTT.

This chain connects TRBV18 to TRBJ1-2; 10 bases line up with TRBD1. This CDR3 is built from 14 residues. CDR1 is KGHSH and CDR2 is LQKENI in the germline V gene. The V segment lost 3 bases and the J segment 9 bases; nucleotides outside the gene matches: 7. CDR3 in DNA: TGTGCCAGCTCACCCCTGGGACAGGGGCAGAGCTACACCTTC. Protein sequence: CASSPLGQGQSYTF.

The gene calls are TRBV5-4 and TRBJ2-5, with D perhaps TRBD2 (6 bases). Germline V gene lookup returns CDR1 SGHNT and CDR2 YYREEE (reference sequence). The CDR3 spans 16 residues. Trimming cost V 5 bases and J 1 base, with 18 bases left between them. In nucleotides, the CDR3 is TGTGCCAGCAGTCCGAGAAGCGGGCCTCCCCAAGAGACCCAGTACTTC. It codes for CASSPRSGPPQETQYF.

The chain employs TRBV11-3 and TRBJ2-3; no reliable D call. CDR1 is SGHNT, CDR2 YENEEA, per germline. This CDR3 is 15 amino acids long. V lost 1 base and J 0 bases, leaving 8 bases between the germline ends. CDR3 in amino acids: CASSLGYFSTDTQYF. The DNA for the CDR3 is TGTGCCAGCAGCTTAGGCTATTTTAGCACAGATACGCAGTATTTT.

J is TRBJ1-5 and V is TRBV10-2, with D unresolved. Trimming removed 3 bases from V and 2 bases from J, with 11 bases in between. The CDR3 consists of 15 residues. The germline V gene encodes CDR1 WSHSY and CDR2 SAAADI. The CDR3 nucleotides read TGCGCCAGCAGTGACCCAACAGTAGGCAATCAGCCCCAGCATTTT. Translating it yields CASSDPTVGNQPQHF.

J is TRBJ2-3 and V is TRBV5-1, with 10 bases lining up with TRBD2. Germline values: CDR1 SGHRS, CDR2 YFSETQ. The CDR3 totals 15 residues. V shed 1 base and J 5 bases; nucleotides not matched to a gene: 4. CDR3 amino acids: CASSLSGRALDTQYF. The CDR3 DNA is TGCGCCAGCAGCTTGAGCGGGAGGGCCCTAGATACGCAGTATTTT. The entire variable domain, with the rest obtained from reference TRBV5-1 and TRBJ2-3, is as follows: KAGVTQTPRYLIKTRGQQVTLSCSPISGHRSVSWYQQTPGQGLQFLFEYFSETQRNKGNFPGRFSGRQFSNSRSEMNVSTLELGDSALYLCASSLSGRALDTQYFGPGTRLTVL.

This clone has a handful of counts. The chain joins TRBV7-9 to TRBJ2-3; D call uncertain. The germline V and J ends were trimmed by 1 base and 2 bases, with 16 bases remaining between them. The germline gives CDR1 SEHNR, CDR2 FQNEAQ (reference sequence). The CDR3 loop spans 17 amino acids. The CDR3 coding sequence is TGTGCCAGCAGCTTAGACGGTTTAGCTGCCATCACAGATACGCAGTATTTT. As protein: CASSLDGLAAITDTQYF.

The chain recombines TRBV12-5 with TRBJ1-2, with D possibly being TRBD1 (5 bases). The CDR3 sequence is 14 residues long. Germline-derived CDR1 and CDR2 are LGHNT and FRNRAP. The V end was cut by 5 bases, the J end by 5 bases, with 15 bases between. CDR3 region: CASGASGGGYGYTF. In DNA form, the CDR3 reads TGTGCTAGTGGTGCCTCGGGGGGTGGTTATGGCTACACCTTC.

This clone appeared a single time. This sequence joins TRBV2 and TRBJ2-3; possible D gene TRBD1, 5 bases. V was trimmed by 11 bases and J by 1 base, leaving 19 bases between them. The germline CDR1 and CDR2 sequences are SNHLY and FYNNEI. This CDR3 is built from 15 residues. The CDR3 sequence is CAGNLGLVGTDTQYF. The CDR3 DNA sequence: TGTGCCGGGAACTTGGGGCTCGTAGGCACAGATACGCAGTATTTT.

J is TRBJ1-1 and V is TRBV2; D uncertain. Per germline, CDR1 SNHLY and CDR2 FYNNEI. V lost 4 bases to trimming and J lost 7 bases, with 25 bases between them. The CDR3 sequence is 17 residues long. The CDR3 bases are TGTGCCAGCAGTGTTGAGGCACAAGGATTTACACTGGGTGAAGCTTTCTTT. It translates to CASSVEAQGFTLGEAFF. The full variable domain, its missing parts supplied by reference TRBV2 and TRBJ1-1, is EPEVTQTPSHQVTQMGQEVILRCVPISNHLYFYWYRQILGQKVEFLVSFYNNEISEKSEIFDDQFSVERPDGSNFTLKIRSTKLEDSAMYFCASSVEAQGFTLGEAFFGQGTRLTVV.

J is TRBJ2-5 and V is TRBV10-3, with D possibly matching TRBD1 (6 bases). The V end was cut by 2 bases, the J end by 14 bases, with 15 bases between. The CDR3 runs 12 residues. The germline V gene has CDR1 ENHRY and CDR2 SYGVKD. As DNA, the CDR3 is TGTGCCATCAGTGAGGCGACCGGGACACCATACTTC. Protein: CAISEATGTPYF.

The CDR3: CASSRSANTGELFF. CDR3 DNA sequence: TGTGCCAGCAGCAGAAGCGCGAACACCGGGGAGCTGTTTTTT. The chain combines TRBV11-2 with TRBJ2-2; D is uncertain. Looked up from germline, CDR1 is SGHAT and CDR2 is FQNNGV. The CDR3 is 14 residues long. Trimming took 5 bases from V and 0 from J, leaving 7 bases between them.

The genes are TRBV27 and TRBJ1-5; TRBD1 agrees at 10 bases. Germline V CDR1 and CDR2: MNHEY, SMNVEV (reference sequence). This CDR3 is 15 amino acids long. V was clipped by 5 bases and J by 6 bases; unmatched bases: 7. The CDR3 loop is CASSHGQGGVQPQHF. CDR3 coding DNA: TGTGCCAGCAGTCACGGACAGGGGGGCGTTCAGCCCCAGCATTTT.

The V and J genes are TRBV7-8 and TRBJ2-7; D possibly corresponds to TRBD2 (6 bases). Deletions cut 1 base from V and 7 bases from J, with 20 bases between. The CDR3 consists of 16 residues. Germline V gene sequence: CDR1 SGHVS, CDR2 FQNEAQ. The CDR3 DNA is TGTGCCAGCAGCTTAGGGCGGGGAAGGGAACTGGGGGAGCAGTACTTC. Protein sequence: CASSLGRGRELGEQYF.

The CDR3 DNA reads as TGTGCCAGCAGCCCCGGGACAGGGAGGACCTATAATTCACCCCTCCACTTT. It is translated as CASSPGTGRTYNSPLHF. V and J are TRBV5-5 and TRBJ1-6; 9 bases fit TRBD1. There are 17 residues in the CDR3. With 4 bases clipped from V and 2 bases from J, the junction kept 7 bases outside the gene matches. Germline CDR1 reads SGHKS; CDR2 reads YYEKEE (reference sequence).

CDR3 in DNA: TGTGCCAGCAGCTCAGGGACAGAATTCTATGGCTACACCTTC. It is translated as CASSSGTEFYGYTF. V gene TRBV13 combines with J gene TRBJ1-2; 7 nucleotides line up with TRBD1. The CDR3 has 14 residues. Trimming took 4 bases from V and 4 from J; bases not matched to a gene: 6. Germline assignment: CDR1 PRHDT and CDR2 FYEKMQ (reference sequence).

The J gene is TRBJ2-7, the V gene TRBV5-1; 9 bases agree with TRBD1. Germline assignment: CDR1 SGHRS and CDR2 YFSETQ. The length of the CDR3 is 15 residues. The trim removed 0 bases at V and 7 bases at J, leaving 8 bases unmatched. As DNA, the CDR3 is TGCGCCAGCAGCTTGGCCGGACAGGGGCCGTGGGAGCAGTACTTC. Its translation: CASSLAGQGPWEQYF.

V usage is TRBV5-6 and J usage is TRBJ1-2; maybe TRBD1 (5 bases). Trimming took 2 bases from V and 10 from J, leaving 27 bases between them. CDR3 length: 17 residues. CDR1 and CDR2 (germline): SGHDT, YYEEEE. The chain's CDR3 is CASSFRPTSTEGSAYTF. CDR3 sequence (DNA): TGTGCCAGCAGCTTCCGCCCGACCTCGACAGAAGGGTCTGCCTACACCTTC.

The chain links TRBV10-3 to TRBJ1-1, with 7 bases matching TRBD1. V shed 5 bases and J 1 base; nucleotides not matched to a gene: 7. CDR1 is ENHRY and CDR2 is SYGVKD in the germline V gene. The CDR3 covers 15 residues. DNA of the CDR3: TGTGCCATCAGTCCGAGACAGGGCGAGAACACTGAAGCTTTCTTT. As protein: CAISPRQGENTEAFF.

The chain links TRBV27 to TRBJ2-7; 9 bases agree with TRBD2. V lost 8 bases, J lost 2 bases, and 10 bases stayed unmatched. The CDR3 covers 15 residues. Germline-derived CDR1 and CDR2 are MNHEY and SMNVEV (reference sequence). The CDR3 here is CASRNVAGAPYEQYF. The CDR3 bases are TGTGCCAGCCGTAACGTAGCGGGGGCACCCTACGAGCAGTACTTC.

The chain joins TRBV11-1 to TRBJ2-3, with 8 bases identical to TRBD2. The CDR3 runs 16 residues. Trimming took 4 bases from V and 5 from J; bases not matched to a gene: 11. The germline V gene encodes CDR1 SGHAT and CDR2 FQDESV (reference sequence). In nucleotides, the CDR3 is TGTGCCAGCAGCTCCGGACGGACGGCGGGAGGAGATACGCAGTATTTT. It is translated as CASSSGRTAGGDTQYF.

The V call is TRBV6-5, the J call TRBJ2-1; weak D call: TRBD2 (5 bases). V was shortened by 5 bases and J by 7 bases, with 9 bases between the two germline ends. Germline CDR1 and CDR2: MNHEY and SVGAGI. CDR3 length: 12 amino acids. Written as DNA, the CDR3 is TGTGCCAGCAGTGATCCGGGGAATGAGCAGTTCTTC. Encoded protein: CASSDPGNEQFF.

This chain uses TRBV9 with TRBJ1-1; D is unclear. The V gene lost 3 bases and the J gene lost 5 bases, with 14 bases spanning the gap. The CDR3 contains 14 residues. The germline V gene encodes CDR1 SGDLS and CDR2 YYNGEE. This CDR3 is CASSASEGRTEAFF. As DNA, the CDR3 is TGTGCCAGCAGCGCCAGTGAGGGAAGGACTGAAGCTTTCTTT. Filled out from reference TRBV9 and TRBJ1-1, the complete variable domain reads DSGVTQTPKHLITATGQRVTLRCSPRSGDLSVYWYQQSLDQGLQFLIQYYNGEERAKGNILERFSAQQFPDLHSELNLSSLELGDSALYFCASSASEGRTEAFFGQGTRLTVV.

V and J are TRBV5-1 and TRBJ2-1, with TRBD2 matching over 9 bases. V was clipped by 3 bases and J by 7 bases; unmatched bases: 8. The germline gives CDR1 SGHRS, CDR2 YFSETQ. This CDR3 region has 15 residues. The chain's CDR3 is CASSSVAGAGNEQFF. In nucleotides, the CDR3 is TGCGCCAGCAGCTCCGTAGCGGGGGCGGGTAATGAGCAGTTCTTC.

The chain couples TRBV9 to TRBJ1-2, with a weak D call TRBD1 (6 bases). This CDR3 has 14 residues. Germline lookup yields CDR1 SGDLS and CDR2 YYNGEE. Trimming left V 1 base short and J 4 bases short, with 11 bases between. This CDR3 is CASSVSGGSYGYTF. The CDR3, as DNA: TGTGCCAGCAGCGTAAGTGGGGGCAGCTATGGCTACACCTTC.

This sequence joins TRBV7-8 and TRBJ1-4, with D tentatively TRBD1 (5 bases). Germline CDR1 reads SGHVS; CDR2 reads FQNEAQ. The CDR3 totals 13 residues. V lost 6 bases to trimming and J lost 7 bases, with 12 bases between them. As DNA, the CDR3 is TGTGCCAGCAGACCAGGGTTGCGTGAAAAACTGTTTTTT. Its translation: CASRPGLREKLFF. Looking up the rest from reference TRBV7-8 and TRBJ1-4 gives the full variable domain: GAGVSQSPRYKVAKRGQDVALRCDPISGHVSLFWYQQALGQGPEFLTYFQNEAQLDKSGLPSDRFFAERPEGSVSTLKIQRTQQEDSAVYLCASRPGLREKLFFGSGTQLSVL.

A few counts support this clone. The chain recombines TRBV18 with TRBJ2-5; TRBD1 agrees at 8 bases. CDR3 length equals 13 residues. The J segment lost 5 bases and the V segment lost 5 bases, leaving 4 bases of the junction unmatched. Germline V gene lookup returns CDR1 KGHSH and CDR2 LQKENI. The CDR3 DNA reads TGTGCCAGCTCAGCCAGGGGGCTGGAGACCCAGTACTTC. Translating it yields CASSARGLETQYF. Variable domain in full (rest from reference TRBV18 and TRBJ2-5): NAGVMQNPRHLVRRRGQEARLRCSPMKGHSHVYWYRQLPEEGLKFMVYLQKENIIDESGMPKERFSAEFPKEGPSILRIQQVVRGDSAAYFCASSARGLETQYFGPGTRLLVL.